The clone carrying this T cell receptor (beta chain) was seen a single time. The source of the sample is a study of blood T cell repertoires in COVID-19. About the study: PBMCs, B-cell-depleted T cells, or T cells were the source of the cDNA or gDNA that made up the material.

V lost 0 bases, J lost 5 bases, and 8 bases stayed unmatched. This CDR3 has 16 residues. Germline lookup yields CDR1 MGHDK and CDR2 SYGVNS. Clones were sequenced by immunoSEQ multiplex PCR, and TCRdb holds only the in-frame ones, with some missing. The data contain about 220,000 clones, around 80% of them singletons. This chain joins TRBV25-1 and TRBJ2-7, with TRBD2 matching over 9 bases. The source of this sequence is a human donor in a cohort sampled during active COVID-19. Sequences were obtained from peripheral blood. The CDR3 reads CASSEYSGGPSHEQYF. The CDR3 DNA reads as TGTGCCAGCAGTGAATATAGCGGGGGCCCGTCCCACGAGCAGTACTTC.